This T cell receptor (beta chain) was sequenced during a study of patients and donors after allogeneic stem cell transplantation. A single record per CDR3 protein comes from TCRdb applying MiXCR to the RT-PCR reads. Altogether roughly 250,000 distinct CDR3 sequences are present, around an eighth being singletons, with the ten largest covering around a tenth. This CDR3 region has 15 residues. Germline values: CDR1 LGHNA, CDR2 YNFKEQ. Trimming shortened V by 0 bases and J by 3 bases, and 11 bases separated the two germline ends. This chain joins TRBV4-2 and TRBJ1-1; the D is unclear. The specimen was blood, either unsorted or a sorted T cell fraction (not recorded which). This TCR was sampled from a human donor who was either an allogeneic HSCT recipient or a stem cell or donor lymphocyte infusion donor (not recorded which). It is not recorded whose cells these are; they may come from a transplant donor. The CDR3, as DNA: TGTGCCAGCAGCCAAGATACCCAGGCTTACACTGAAGCTTTCTTT. It codes for CASSQDTQAYTEAFF.